This is a list of T cell receptor beta chains from one sample in a study of early stage breast cancer tumors. Libraries were prepared by immunoSEQ multiplex PCR; TCRdb keeps only in-frame clonotypes and omits some of them. The sample lists tens of thousands of clones; just under 85% were seen once. Sequencing input: blood. Receptor source: a person in their fifties or sixties with breast cancer. CDR3s include the opening cysteine and the closing phenylalanine or tryptophan. Each record gives: V gene, J gene, CDR3 protein.

V gene: TRBV25-1; J gene: TRBJ2-3; CDR3 protein: CASTKVGKRTDTQYF
V gene: TRBV30; J gene: TRBJ1-5; CDR3 protein: CAWSSGQLNNQPQHF
V gene: TRBV6-1; J gene: TRBJ2-6; CDR3 protein: CASSERGWVSGANVLTF
V gene: TRBV7-9; J gene: TRBJ1-4; CDR3 protein: CASETAATNEKLFF
V gene: TRBV6-5; J gene: TRBJ2-1; CDR3 protein: CASSYSAGGQNNEQFF
V gene: TRBV28; J gene: TRBJ2-7; CDR3 protein: CASLRELHNAEQYF
V gene: TRBV6-4; J gene: TRBJ2-1; CDR3 protein: CASSPGGGGYNEQFF
V gene: TRBV10-3; J gene: TRBJ2-6; CDR3 protein: CAISEDRDGGANVLTF
V gene: TRBV5-6; J gene: TRBJ2-7; CDR3 protein: CASSFQGSSAYEQYF
V gene: TRBV5-5; J gene: TRBJ2-5; CDR3 protein: CASSLVGEETQYF
V gene: TRBV18; J gene: TRBJ1-5; CDR3 protein: CASSPGSGGQPQHF
V gene: TRBV6-1; J gene: TRBJ1-2; CDR3 protein: CASSQLVNYGYTF
V gene: TRBV9; J gene: TRBJ2-7; CDR3 protein: CASSVGGGLDSEQYF
V gene: TRBV5-4; J gene: TRBJ2-3; CDR3 protein: CASSPGGTDTQYF
V gene: TRBV7-2; J gene: TRBJ2-7; CDR3 protein: CASSPTIPEQYF
V gene: TRBV30; J gene: TRBJ2-7; CDR3 protein: CAWSGGKGEQYF
V gene: TRBV5-4; J gene: TRBJ2-7; CDR3 protein: CASSPGGRTQEQYF
V gene: TRBV7-2; J gene: TRBJ1-1; CDR3 protein: CASSQDRETEAFF
V gene: TRBV2; J gene: TRBJ2-7; CDR3 protein: CASSVDRAGKQYF
V gene: TRBV5-6; J gene: TRBJ2-3; CDR3 protein: CASSLWGLATNTQYF
V gene: TRBV30; J gene: TRBJ2-7; CDR3 protein: CAWRPGQGAEQYF
V gene: TRBV10-3; J gene: TRBJ2-7; CDR3 protein: CAIRGQGRSYEQYF
V gene: TRBV7-8; J gene: TRBJ2-5; CDR3 protein: CASSLGGGQETQYF
V gene: TRBV6-5; J gene: TRBJ1-2; CDR3 protein: CASSYVGTGSLGYTF
V gene: TRBV6-6; J gene: TRBJ1-1; CDR3 protein: CASSYRTGDTEAFF
V gene: TRBV9; J gene: TRBJ1-1; CDR3 protein: CASSALQSGKGGGTEAFF
V gene: TRBV30; J gene: TRBJ2-5; CDR3 protein: CAWSRGVEETQYF
V gene: TRBV25-1; J gene: TRBJ2-1; CDR3 protein: CASSGAPDNEQFF
V gene: TRBV7-2; J gene: TRBJ2-5; CDR3 protein: CASSPRRGSSGQETQYF
V gene: TRBV4-2; J gene: TRBJ2-5; CDR3 protein: CASSQAVGRSRGQETQYF
V gene: TRBV19; J gene: TRBJ2-1; CDR3 protein: CASSGANNEQFF